This T cell receptor (beta chain) was recovered during a study of shared clonotypes between healthy human individuals. This clone was detected once. This sample also contains other DNA sequences that code for the same CDR3. The protocol was immunoSEQ multiplex PCR, while the TCRdb copy is restricted to in-frame clones and leaves out a portion. The data hold roughly 1 million clones, with approximately 68% observed a single time. Trimming removed 1 base at V and 4 bases at J, with 5 bases between. The CDR3 spans 12 residues. Germline V gene data show CDR1 as SEHNR and CDR2 as FQNEAQ (reference sequence).

This sequence originates from a man younger than 30 in good health. Sequences were obtained from memory CD4+ T cells sorted from blood. The subset here: CD45RA-negative fraction. The genes are TRBV7-9 and TRBJ2-7; no definite D call. DNA for the CDR3: TGTGCCAGCAGCTTAGGTGCGTACGAGCAGTACTTC. As protein: CASSLGAYEQYF.